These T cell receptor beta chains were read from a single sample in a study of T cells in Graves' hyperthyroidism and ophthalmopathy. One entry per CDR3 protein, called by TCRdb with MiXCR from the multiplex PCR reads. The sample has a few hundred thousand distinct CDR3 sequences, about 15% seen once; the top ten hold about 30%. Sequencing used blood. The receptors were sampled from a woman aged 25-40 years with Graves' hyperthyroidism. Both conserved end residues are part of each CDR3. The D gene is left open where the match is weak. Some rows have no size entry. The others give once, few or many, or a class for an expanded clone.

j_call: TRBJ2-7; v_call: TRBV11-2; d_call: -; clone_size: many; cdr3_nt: TGTGCCAGCAGAAAGGCACAGGGCTACGAGCAGTACTTC; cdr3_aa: CASRKAQGYEQYF
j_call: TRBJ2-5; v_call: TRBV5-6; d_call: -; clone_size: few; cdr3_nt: TGTGCCAGCAGCTCTTACGGGGGCGCGGAGACCCAGTACTTC; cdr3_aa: CASSSYGGAETQYF
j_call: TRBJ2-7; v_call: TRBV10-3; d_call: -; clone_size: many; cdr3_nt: TGTGCCATCAGTGAGAAGGGTCCGACCTACGAGCAGTACTTC; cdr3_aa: CAISEKGPTYEQYF
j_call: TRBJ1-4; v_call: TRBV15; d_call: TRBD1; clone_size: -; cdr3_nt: TGTGCCACCAGCCGAAGCCGGGGGACAGTCGGTGAAAAACTGTTTTTT; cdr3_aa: CATSRSRGTVGEKLFF
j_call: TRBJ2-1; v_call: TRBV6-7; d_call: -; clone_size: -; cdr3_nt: TGTGCCAGCAGTGCCGCCTGGGGACCGGGGAATGAGCAGTTCTTC; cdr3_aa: CASSAAWGPGNEQFF
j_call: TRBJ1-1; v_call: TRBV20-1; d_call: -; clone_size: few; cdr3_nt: TGCAGTGCTAGCCCGGGGGCCCTTGAAGCTTTCTTT; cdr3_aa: CSASPGALEAFF
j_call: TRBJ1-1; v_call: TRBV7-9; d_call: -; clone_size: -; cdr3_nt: TGTGCCAGCAGCTTACTGGCAGAGATTGTCACTGAAGCTTTCTTT; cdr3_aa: CASSLLAEIVTEAFF
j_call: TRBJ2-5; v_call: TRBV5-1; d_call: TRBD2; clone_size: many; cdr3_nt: TGCGCCAGCAGCCCCGGGACTAGCGGGACGCTGCGGGAGACCCAGTACTTC; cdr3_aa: CASSPGTSGTLRETQYF
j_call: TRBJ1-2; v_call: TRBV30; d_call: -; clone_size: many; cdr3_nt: TGTGCCTGGAGTGCAGGGTATGGCTACACCTTC; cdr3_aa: CAWSAGYGYTF
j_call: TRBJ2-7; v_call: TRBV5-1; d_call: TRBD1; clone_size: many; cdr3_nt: TGCGCCAGCAGCCGCAGGGACAGGGCCTACGAGCAGTACTTC; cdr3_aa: CASSRRDRAYEQYF
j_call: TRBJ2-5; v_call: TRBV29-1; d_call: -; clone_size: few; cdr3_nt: TGCAGCGTTGATTTCGTCGACAGCCAAGAGACCCAGTACTTC; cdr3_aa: CSVDFVDSQETQYF
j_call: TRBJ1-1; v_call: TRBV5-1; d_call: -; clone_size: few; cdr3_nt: TGCGCCAGCAGCTTTGCCGGGACGAACACTGAAGCTTCCTTT; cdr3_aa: CASSFAGTNTEASF
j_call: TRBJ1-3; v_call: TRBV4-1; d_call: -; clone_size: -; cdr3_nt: TGCGCCAGCAGCCGCGGACAGCGAGACTCTGGAAACACCATATATTTT; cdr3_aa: CASSRGQRDSGNTIYF
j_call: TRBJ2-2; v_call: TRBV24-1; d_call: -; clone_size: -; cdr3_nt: TGTGCCACCAGTGGGCTGGCTGCGTCCACCGGGGAGCTGTTTTTT; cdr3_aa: CATSGLAASTGELFF
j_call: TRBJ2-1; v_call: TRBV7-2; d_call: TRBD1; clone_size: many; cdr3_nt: TGTGCCAGCAGCCCCGACAGGGGTGAGCAGTTCTTC; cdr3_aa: CASSPDRGEQFF
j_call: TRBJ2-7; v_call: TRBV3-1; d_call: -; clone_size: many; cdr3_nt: TGTGCCAGCAGCCAATTGGGATCCTCCTACGAGCAGTACTTC; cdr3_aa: CASSQLGSSYEQYF
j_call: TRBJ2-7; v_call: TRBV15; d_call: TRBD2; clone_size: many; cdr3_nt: TGTGCCACCAGCAGAGCAGTTTGGGCTAGCGGGAGCTCCTACGAGCAGTACTTC; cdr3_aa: CATSRAVWASGSSYEQYF
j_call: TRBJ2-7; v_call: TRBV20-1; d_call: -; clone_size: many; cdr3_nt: TGCAGTGCTACGGAAGGCGGGACTTTCGTTTCCTACGAGCAGTACTTC; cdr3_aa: CSATEGGTFVSYEQYF
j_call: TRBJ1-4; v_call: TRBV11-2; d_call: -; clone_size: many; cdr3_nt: TGTGCCAGCAGCTTAGGTCTCGGGAACAATGAAAAACTGTTTTTT; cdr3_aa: CASSLGLGNNEKLFF
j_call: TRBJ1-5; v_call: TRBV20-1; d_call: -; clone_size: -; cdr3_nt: TGCAGTGCTAGAGAGTTACGGGACGGCAATCAGCCCCAGCATTTT; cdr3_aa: CSARELRDGNQPQHF
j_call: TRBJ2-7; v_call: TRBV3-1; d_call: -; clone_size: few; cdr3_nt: TGTGCCAGCAGCCCGCACAGGACTACCCCCTTAGAGGAGCAGTACTTC; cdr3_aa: CASSPHRTTPLEEQYF
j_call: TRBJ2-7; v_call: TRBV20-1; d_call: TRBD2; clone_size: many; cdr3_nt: TGCAGTGCTAGTGGTGTGGGAGGGATCTACGAGCAGTACTTC; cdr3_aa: CSASGVGGIYEQYF